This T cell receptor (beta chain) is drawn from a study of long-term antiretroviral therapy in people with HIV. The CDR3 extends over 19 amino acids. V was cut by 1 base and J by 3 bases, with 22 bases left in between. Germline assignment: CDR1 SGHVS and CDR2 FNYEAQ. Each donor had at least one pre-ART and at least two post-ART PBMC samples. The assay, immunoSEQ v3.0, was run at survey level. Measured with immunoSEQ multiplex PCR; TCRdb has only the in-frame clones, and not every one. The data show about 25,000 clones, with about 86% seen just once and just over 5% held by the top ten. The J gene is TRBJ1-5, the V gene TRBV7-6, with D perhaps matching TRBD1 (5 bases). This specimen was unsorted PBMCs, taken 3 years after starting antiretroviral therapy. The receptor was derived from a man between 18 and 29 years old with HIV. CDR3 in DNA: TGTGCCAGCAGCTTAGGTCGCTTCGGAGGGTTGGGGGACAATCAGCCCCAGCATTTT. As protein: CASSLGRFGGLGDNQPQHF.